The clone carrying this T cell receptor (beta chain) has only a few counts. Its antigen remains unidentified. Template-switching 5'RACE yielded the TCR cDNA; a universal primer site and UMIs were added in the process. Via MiXCR, TCRdb re-called the 5' RACE reads, giving one row per CDR3 protein. This table has approximately 110,000 distinct CDR3 sequences, 7.4% appearing once. This record belongs to a study of T cells after yellow fever vaccination. The study's findings and limits: Reappearing after the booster were most of the clones from primary vaccination (approximately 96% CD4, roughly 86% CD8). Overall, a small share of clonotypes was seen in both CD4 and CD8 compartments.

Germline V lookup: CDR1 MNHEY, CDR2 SVGEGT. The CDR3 length is 16 residues. Trimming shortened V by 8 bases and J by 5 bases, and 22 bases separated the two germline ends. The receptor was derived from a man aged 18 to 35 who received the YFV17D yellow fever vaccine. This chain uses TRBV6-2 or TRBV6-3 with TRBJ2-1; D perhaps matches TRBD2 (6 bases). Material: CD4+ T cells sorted from PBMCs, obtained 10 days after the first yellow fever vaccination. Written as DNA, the CDR3 is TGTGCCAGCGGACTACAATGGCAGAGGGCAGACAATGAGCAGTTCTTC. It codes for CASGLQWQRADNEQFF.